This TCR beta chain appears in the sequencing data of a study of control samples from healthy donors and cancer patients. Method: immunoSEQ multiplex PCR; TCRdb's copy keeps in-frame clones and lacks some. The sample holds 150,000 to 170,000 clones, about 94% seen once. Per the germline V gene, CDR1 is SNHLY and CDR2 is FYNNEI. With 1 base removed from V and 11 bases from J, the gap between germline ends came to 12 bases. The CDR3 loop spans 13 amino acids. This chain uses TRBV2 with TRBJ1-5; possibly TRBD1 for D (5 bases). The origin of this receptor is a man aged 35-49 years in good health. The specimen was blood. Here the CDR3 DNA reads TGTGCCAGCAGTGAAGAGGCGGTGGGGGCCCAGCATTTT. Protein sequence: CASSEEAVGAQHF.